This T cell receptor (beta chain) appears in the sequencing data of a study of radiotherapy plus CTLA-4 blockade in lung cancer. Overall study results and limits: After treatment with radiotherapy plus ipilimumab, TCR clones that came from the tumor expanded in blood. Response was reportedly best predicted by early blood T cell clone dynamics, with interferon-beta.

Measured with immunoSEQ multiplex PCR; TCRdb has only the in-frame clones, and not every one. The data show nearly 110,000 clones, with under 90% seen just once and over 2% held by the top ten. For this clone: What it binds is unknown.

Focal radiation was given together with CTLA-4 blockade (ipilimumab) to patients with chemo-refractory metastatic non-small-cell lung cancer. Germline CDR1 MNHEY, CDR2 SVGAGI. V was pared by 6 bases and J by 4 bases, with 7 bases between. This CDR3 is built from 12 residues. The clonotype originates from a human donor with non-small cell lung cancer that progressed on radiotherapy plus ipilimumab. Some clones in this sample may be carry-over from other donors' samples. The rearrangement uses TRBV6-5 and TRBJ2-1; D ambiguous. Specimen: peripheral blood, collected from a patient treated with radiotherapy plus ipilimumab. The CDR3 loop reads CASRNRYNEQFF. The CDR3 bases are TGTGCCAGCAGGAACCGTTACAATGAGCAGTTCTTC.